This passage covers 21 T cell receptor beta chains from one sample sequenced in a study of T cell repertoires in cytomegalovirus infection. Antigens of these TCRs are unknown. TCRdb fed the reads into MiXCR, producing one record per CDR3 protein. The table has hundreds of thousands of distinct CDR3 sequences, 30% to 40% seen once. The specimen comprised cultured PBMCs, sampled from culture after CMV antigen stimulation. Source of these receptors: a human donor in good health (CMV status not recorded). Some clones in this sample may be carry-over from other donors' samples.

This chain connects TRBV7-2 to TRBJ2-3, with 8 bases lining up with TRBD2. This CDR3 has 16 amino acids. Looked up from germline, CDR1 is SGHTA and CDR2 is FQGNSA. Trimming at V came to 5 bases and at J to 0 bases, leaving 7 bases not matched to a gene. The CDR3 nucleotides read TGTGCCAGCAGCGCGGGGACTAGATCTAGCACAGATACGCAGTATTTT. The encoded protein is CASSAGTRSSTDTQYF.

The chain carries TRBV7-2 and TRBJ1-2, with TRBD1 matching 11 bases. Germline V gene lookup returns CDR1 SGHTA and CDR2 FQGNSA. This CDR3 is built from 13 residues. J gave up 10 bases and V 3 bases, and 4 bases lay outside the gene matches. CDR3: CASSFGTGGIYTF. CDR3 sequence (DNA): TGTGCCAGCAGCTTCGGGACAGGGGGGATCTACACCTTC.

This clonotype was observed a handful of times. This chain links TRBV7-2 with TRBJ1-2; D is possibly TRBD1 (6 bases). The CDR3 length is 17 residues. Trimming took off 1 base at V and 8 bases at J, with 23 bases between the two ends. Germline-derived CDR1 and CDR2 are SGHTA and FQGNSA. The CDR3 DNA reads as TGTGCCAGCAGCTTAGGCCCCCTCTTGAGGGGGGCGCGAGGCTACACCTTC. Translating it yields CASSLGPLLRGARGYTF.

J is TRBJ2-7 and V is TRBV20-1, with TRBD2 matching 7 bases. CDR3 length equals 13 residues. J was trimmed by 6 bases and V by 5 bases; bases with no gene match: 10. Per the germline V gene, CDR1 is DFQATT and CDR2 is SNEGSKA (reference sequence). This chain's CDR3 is CSAPGLVRSEQYF. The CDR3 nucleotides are TGCAGTGCTCCCGGACTAGTTCGCTCCGAGCAGTACTTC.

CDR3 nucleotide sequence: TGTGCCAGCAGTACCTATTGGGAGTGGCAGGGAAGGGACTATGGCTACACCTTC. This codes for CASSTYWEWQGRDYGYTF. The gene calls are TRBV28 and TRBJ1-2; the D gene is possibly TRBD1 (5 bases). V was pared by 5 bases and J by 3 bases, with 25 bases between. Germline V CDR1 and CDR2: MDHEN, SYDVKM. There are 18 residues in the CDR3.

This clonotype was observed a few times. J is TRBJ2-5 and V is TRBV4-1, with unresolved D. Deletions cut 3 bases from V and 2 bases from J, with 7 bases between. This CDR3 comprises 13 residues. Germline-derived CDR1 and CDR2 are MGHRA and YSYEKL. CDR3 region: CASSQADQETQYF. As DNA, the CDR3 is TGCGCCAGCAGCCAGGCAGATCAAGAGACCCAGTACTTC.

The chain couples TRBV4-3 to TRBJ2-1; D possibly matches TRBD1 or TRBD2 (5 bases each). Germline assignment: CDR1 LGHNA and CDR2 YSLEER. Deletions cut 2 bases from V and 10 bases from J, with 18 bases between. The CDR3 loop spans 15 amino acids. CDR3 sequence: CASSQSTGARREQFF. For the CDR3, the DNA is TGCGCCAGCAGCCAAAGTACCGGGGCCCGCAGGGAGCAGTTCTTC.

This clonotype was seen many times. The CDR3 loop is CASSSVGTGELFF. DNA of the CDR3: TGTGCCAGCAGTTCCGTGGGGACCGGGGAGCTGTTTTTT. V usage is TRBV6-1 and J usage is TRBJ2-2; D uncertain. Trimming left V 5 bases short and J 5 bases short, with 9 bases between. The CDR3 totals 13 residues. Germline lookup yields CDR1 MNHNS and CDR2 SASEGT.

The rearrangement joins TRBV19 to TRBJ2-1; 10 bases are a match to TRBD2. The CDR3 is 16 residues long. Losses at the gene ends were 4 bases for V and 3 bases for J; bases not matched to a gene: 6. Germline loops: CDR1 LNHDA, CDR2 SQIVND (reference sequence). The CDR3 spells CASSRAGLADYNEQFF. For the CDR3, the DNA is TGTGCCAGTAGTAGAGCCGGACTAGCGGACTACAATGAGCAGTTCTTC. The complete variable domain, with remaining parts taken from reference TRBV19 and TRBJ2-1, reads DGGITQSPKYLFRKEGQNVTLSCEQNLNHDAMYWYRQDPGQGLRLIYYSQIVNDFQKGDIAEGYSVSREKKESFPLTVTSAQKNPTAFYLCASSRAGLADYNEQFFGPGTRLTVL.

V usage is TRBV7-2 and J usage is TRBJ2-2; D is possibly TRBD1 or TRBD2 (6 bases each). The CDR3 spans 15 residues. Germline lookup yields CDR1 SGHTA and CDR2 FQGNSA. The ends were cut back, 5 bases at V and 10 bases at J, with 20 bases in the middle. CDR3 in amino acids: CASSPRGLEWEELFF. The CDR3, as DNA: TGTGCCAGCAGCCCCCGGGGGCTCGAGTGGGAGGAGCTGTTTTTT.

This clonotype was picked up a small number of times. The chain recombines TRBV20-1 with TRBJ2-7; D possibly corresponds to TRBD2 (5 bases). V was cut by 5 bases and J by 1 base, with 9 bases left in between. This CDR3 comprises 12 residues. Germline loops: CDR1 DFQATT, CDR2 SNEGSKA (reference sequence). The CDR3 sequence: CSAPDWSYEQYF. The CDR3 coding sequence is TGCAGTGCTCCGGACTGGTCCTACGAGCAGTACTTC.

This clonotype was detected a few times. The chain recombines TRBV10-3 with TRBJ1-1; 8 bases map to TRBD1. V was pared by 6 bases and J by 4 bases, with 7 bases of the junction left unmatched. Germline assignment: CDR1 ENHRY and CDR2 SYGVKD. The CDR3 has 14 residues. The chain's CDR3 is CAISPGQVITEAFF. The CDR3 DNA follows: TGTGCCATCAGCCCGGGACAGGTCATCACTGAAGCTTTCTTT.

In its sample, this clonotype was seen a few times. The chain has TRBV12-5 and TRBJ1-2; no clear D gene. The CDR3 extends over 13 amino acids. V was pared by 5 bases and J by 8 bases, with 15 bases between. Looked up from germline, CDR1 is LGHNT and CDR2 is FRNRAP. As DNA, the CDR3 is TGTGCTAGTGGTCCCCATGGGTGGGAAGGCTACACCTTC. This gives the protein CASGPHGWEGYTF.

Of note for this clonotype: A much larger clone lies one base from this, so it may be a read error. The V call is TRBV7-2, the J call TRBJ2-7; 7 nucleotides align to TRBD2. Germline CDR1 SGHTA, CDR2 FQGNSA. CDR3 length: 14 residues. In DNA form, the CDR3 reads TGTGCCAGCATCTTATCGGCGGGAGATTACGAGCAGTACTTC. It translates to CASILSAGDYEQYF. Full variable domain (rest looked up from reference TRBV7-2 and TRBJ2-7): GAGVSQSPSNKVTEKGKDVELRCDPISGHTALYWYRQSLGQGLEFLIYFQGNSAPDKSGLPSDRFSAERTGGSVSTLTIQRTQQEDSAVYLCASILSAGDYEQYFGPGTRLTVT.

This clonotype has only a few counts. CDR3 coding DNA: TGTGCCAGCAGGGTAGACAGGGTCTTAGAGACCCAGTACTTC. It specifies CASRVDRVLETQYF. The chain joins TRBV7-2 to TRBJ2-5; 7 bases map to TRBD1. V gave up 6 bases and J gave up 4 bases; unmatched junction bases: 8. The CDR3 is 14 amino acids. The germline V gene encodes CDR1 SGHTA and CDR2 FQGNSA.

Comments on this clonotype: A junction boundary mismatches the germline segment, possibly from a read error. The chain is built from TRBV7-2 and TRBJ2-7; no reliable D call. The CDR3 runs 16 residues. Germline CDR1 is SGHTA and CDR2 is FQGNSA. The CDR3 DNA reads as TGTGCCAGCAGCTTAGAGTCGTCTACCTCCAGATACGAGCAGCACTTC. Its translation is CASSLESSTSRYEQHF.

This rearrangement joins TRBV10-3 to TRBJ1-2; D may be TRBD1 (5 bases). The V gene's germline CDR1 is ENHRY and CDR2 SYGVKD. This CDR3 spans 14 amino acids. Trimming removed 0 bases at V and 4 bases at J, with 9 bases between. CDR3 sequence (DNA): TGTGCCATCAGTGAGTCGTCGCAGGGCTATGGCTACACCTTC. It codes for CAISESSQGYGYTF.

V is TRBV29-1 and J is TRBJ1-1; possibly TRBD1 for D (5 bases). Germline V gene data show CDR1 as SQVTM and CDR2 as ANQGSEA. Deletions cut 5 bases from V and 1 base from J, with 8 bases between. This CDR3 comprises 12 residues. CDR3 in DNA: TGCAGCGTTCGACAGTGGAACACTGAAGCTTTCTTT. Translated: CSVRQWNTEAFF.

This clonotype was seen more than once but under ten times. CDR3 sequence reads: CSVEKSRQGTSYEQYV. The DNA for the CDR3 is TGCAGCGTTGAAAAGTCCCGTCAGGGTACCTCCTACGAGCAGTACGTC. The chain combines TRBV29-1 with TRBJ2-7; maybe TRBD1 (5 bases). The ends were cut back, 2 bases at V and 0 bases at J, with 17 bases in the middle. Germline V lookup: CDR1 SQVTM, CDR2 ANQGSEA. The CDR3 runs 16 residues.

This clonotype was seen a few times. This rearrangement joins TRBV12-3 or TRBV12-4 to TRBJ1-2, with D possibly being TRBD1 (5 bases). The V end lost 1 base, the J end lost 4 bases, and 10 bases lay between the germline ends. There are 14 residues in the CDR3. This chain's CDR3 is CASSLDRLSYGYTF. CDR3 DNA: TGTGCCAGCAGTTTAGACAGGCTGTCCTATGGCTACACCTTC.

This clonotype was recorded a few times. This CDR3 is CASSFASGNTIYF. In nucleotides, the CDR3 is TGTGCCAGCAGCTTCGCATCTGGAAACACCATATATTTT. The V gene is TRBV7-2, the J gene TRBJ1-3; no clear D gene. The CDR3 consists of 13 residues. The V and J ends lost 3 bases and 1 base respectively, with 4 bases between them. Germline CDR1 is SGHTA and CDR2 is FQGNSA. The full variable domain, rest sourced from reference TRBV7-2 and TRBJ1-3, is GAGVSQSPSNKVTEKGKDVELRCDPISGHTALYWYRQSLGQGLEFLIYFQGNSAPDKSGLPSDRFSAERTGGSVSTLTIQRTQQEDSAVYLCASSFASGNTIYFGEGSWLTVV.